Following are 11 T cell receptor beta chains from one sample sequenced in a study of blood T cell repertoires in COVID-19. This table comes from immunoSEQ multiplex PCR, and its TCRdb copy is limited to in-frame clones, with some not included. The data hold under 55,000 clones, with about 92% observed a single time. Sequencing was done on a sample of peripheral blood. Receptors originate from a human donor in a cohort sampled during active COVID-19.

V usage is TRBV28 and J usage is TRBJ1-2; 7 nucleotides agree with TRBD1. The length of the CDR3 is 14 residues. CDR1 and CDR2 (germline): MDHEN, SYDVKM. Trimming cost V 5 bases and J 6 bases; bases outside gene matches: 9. The chain's CDR3 is CASSTRQGPHGYTF. The CDR3 DNA reads TGTGCCAGCAGTACCCGACAGGGACCACATGGCTACACCTTC.

This chain uses TRBV9 with TRBJ2-2; D is unclear. This CDR3 comprises 13 residues. Deletions cut 2 bases from V and 4 bases from J, with 6 bases between. Germline loops: CDR1 SGDLS, CDR2 YYNGEE. The CDR3 DNA reads TGTGCCAGCAGCGTGTACGGCACCGGGGAGCTGTTTTTT. Amino acids: CASSVYGTGELFF.

This chain connects TRBV27 to TRBJ2-3; 9 bases match TRBD1. CDR3 length: 17 residues. The J segment lost 3 bases and the V segment lost 2 bases, leaving 9 bases of the junction unmatched. CDR1 MNHEY and CDR2 SMNVEV come from the germline V gene (reference sequence). Here the CDR3 reads CASSLRYRGLQTDTQYF. CDR3 bases: TGTGCCAGCAGTTTAAGGTACAGGGGGCTTCAGACAGATACGCAGTATTTT.

J is TRBJ2-5 and V is TRBV5-4; TRBD1 matches at 11 bases. Germline CDR1 is SGHNT and CDR2 is YYREEE (reference sequence). V dropped 0 bases and J dropped 5; count of bases not matched to a gene: 3. CDR3 length: 15 amino acids. The CDR3 loop is CASSLGGTGGETQYF. The CDR3 bases are TGTGCCAGCAGCTTGGGTGGGACAGGGGGGGAGACCCAGTACTTC.

V gene TRBV4-2 combines with J gene TRBJ2-1; D gene uncertain. Trimming shortened V by 0 bases and J by 7 bases, and 10 bases separated the two germline ends. The CDR3 is made up of 14 amino acids. The germline V gene encodes CDR1 LGHNA and CDR2 YNFKEQ. CDR3 in amino acids: CASSQDPSLNEQFF. CDR3 sequence (DNA): TGTGCCAGCAGCCAAGATCCTTCACTAAATGAGCAGTTCTTC.

This rearrangement joins TRBV24-1 to TRBJ1-5; D possibly corresponds to TRBD1 (5 bases). CDR3 size: 15 residues. Trimming took 3 bases from V and 3 from J, leaving 11 bases between them. CDR1 is KGHDR, CDR2 SFDVKD, per germline. Here the CDR3 reads CATSDASRDNQPQHF. For the CDR3, the DNA is TGTGCCACCAGTGATGCTTCCAGGGACAATCAGCCCCAGCATTTT.

The chain employs TRBV11-2 and TRBJ2-1, with D unresolved. V shed 3 bases and J shed 6 bases, with 12 bases lying between them. The CDR3 length is 14 residues. Looked up from germline, CDR1 is SGHAT and CDR2 is FQNNGV. CDR3 amino acids: CASSFLPRGNEQFF. CDR3 coding DNA: TGTGCCAGCAGCTTCCTGCCTAGAGGCAATGAGCAGTTCTTC.

This sequence joins TRBV21-1 and TRBJ2-7; the table's TRBD2 call for D was not verified on the DNA. TRBV21-1 is shown as a pseudogene. The CDR3 is 15 amino acids. The DNA for the CDR3 is TGTGCCAGCAGCAAGGGGTCTAGCGAATCGTACGAGCAGTACTTC. Encoded protein: CASSKGSSESYEQYF.

This chain links TRBV29-1 with TRBJ2-2; 13 nucleotides align to TRBD2. V gave up 7 bases and J gave up 5 bases; unmatched junction bases: 7. The CDR3 runs to 15 residues. Per germline, CDR1 SQVTM and CDR2 ANQGSEA. The CDR3 nucleotides read TGCAGCGGCGGACTAGCGGGAGTTGGGACCGGGGAGCTGTTTTTT. This translates into CSGGLAGVGTGELFF.

The V call is TRBV7-6, the J call TRBJ2-7; 8 bases line up with TRBD2. J lost 6 bases, V lost 4 bases, and 11 bases had no gene match. Germline V gene sequence: CDR1 SGHVS, CDR2 FNYEAQ. This CDR3 is built from 15 residues. The CDR3 loop is CASSSGLAEIGEQYF. The CDR3 region has the DNA TGTGCCAGCAGCTCAGGACTAGCCGAAATTGGCGAGCAGTACTTC. Using reference TRBV7-6 and TRBJ2-7 for the parts outside the CDR3, the full variable domain is GAGVSQSPRYKVTKRGQDVALRCDPISGHVSLYWYRQALGQGPEFLTYFNYEAQQDKSGLPNDRFSAERPEGSISTLTIQRTEQRDSAMYRCASSSGLAEIGEQYFGPGTRLTVT.

In its sample, this clone was seen a few times. The J gene is TRBJ2-1, the V gene TRBV7-9, with 7 bases fitting TRBD2. The CDR3 runs to 13 residues. V lost 7 bases, J lost 8 bases, and 8 bases stayed unmatched. Germline V lookup: CDR1 SEHNR, CDR2 FQNEAQ (reference sequence). The CDR3 DNA follows: TGTGCCAGCAAGGTGGGCGCGGGAGATGAGCAGTTCTTC. Translated, it gives CASKVGAGDEQFF. The full variable domain, with the rest looked up from reference TRBV7-9 and TRBJ2-1, is DTGVSQNPRHKITKRGQNVTFRCDPISEHNRLYWYRQTLGQGPEFLTYFQNEAQLEKSRLLSDRFSAERPKGSFSTLEIQRTEQGDSAMYLCASKVGAGDEQFFGPGTRLTVL.